Listed below are T cell receptor beta chains from one sample, sequenced in a study of Ad26.COV2.S vaccination and SARS-CoV-2 variants. Only in-frame clones appear in the TCRdb table, and some are missing; sequencing was by immunoSEQ multiplex PCR. The data contain more than 400,000 clones, roughly 87% of them singletons. The starting material was peripheral blood, obtained in a trial of Ad26.COV2.S vaccine versus placebo. Receptor source: a person aged 18-60 years who received the Ad26.COV2.S COVID-19 vaccine or a placebo. Both conserved end residues are part of each CDR3. The D gene is left open where the match is weak. A row's size may be missing; if present it is once, few, many or a size class.

D	size	V	J	CDR3	DNA
NA	NA	TRBV7-9	TRBJ2-1	CASGDTKGEQFF	TGTGCCAGCGGAGATACTAAGGGTGAGCAGTTCTTC
NA	NA	TRBV5-4	TRBJ2-5	CASSLVPETQYF	TGTGCCAGCAGCTTGGTTCCTGAGACCCAGTACTTC
TRBD1	NA	TRBV5-1	TRBJ2-3	CASSSQLGTGSTDTQYF	TGCGCCAGCAGCTCACAACTAGGGACAGGATCCACAGATACGCAGTATTTT
TRBD1	once	TRBV18	TRBJ2-4	CASSPRALQGAFSKNIQYF	TGTGCCAGCTCACCACGGGCGTTACAGGGGGCGTTTTCCAAAAACATTCAGTACTTC
NA	NA	TRBV27	TRBJ2-2	CASSLKGELFF	TGTGCCAGCAGTTTAAAGGGGGAGCTGTTTTTT
NA	NA	TRBV6-2/TRBV6-3	TRBJ2-7	CASSLQAYEQYF	TGTGCCAGCAGTTTACAAGCCTACGAGCAGTACTTC
NA	NA	TRBV5-6	TRBJ2-7	CASVRLGNYEQYF	TGTGCCTCTGTCCGGTTGGGAAACTACGAGCAGTACTTC
TRBD1	NA	TRBV14	TRBJ1-1	CASRTGMNTEAFF	TGTGCCAGCAGGACAGGGATGAACACTGAAGCTTTCTTT
TRBD1	NA	TRBV5-1	TRBJ1-4	CASSWGQEINEKLFF	TGCGCCAGCAGCTGGGGACAGGAAATAAATGAAAAACTGTTTTTT
NA	NA	TRBV28	TRBJ2-5	CASSPLMEGEGETQYF	TGTGCCAGCAGTCCCCTGATGGAGGGGGAGGGAGAGACCCAGTACTTC
NA	NA	TRBV28	TRBJ1-2	CASSDGAGPNYGYTF	TGTGCCAGCAGTGACGGGGCAGGGCCTAACTATGGCTACACCTTC
TRBD2	NA	TRBV27	TRBJ2-7	CASSPPASGIYYEQYF	TGTGCCAGCAGCCCGCCCGCTAGCGGGATATACTACGAGCAGTACTTC
TRBD1	NA	TRBV9	TRBJ2-1	CASSARQGASEQFF	TGTGCCAGCAGCGCACGACAGGGGGCGAGTGAGCAGTTCTTC
NA	NA	TRBV2	TRBJ1-5	CASSDDSGGAGQPQHF	TGTGCCAGCAGTGACGATTCTGGGGGCGCGGGTCAGCCCCAGCATTTT
NA	few	TRBV19	TRBJ1-5	CASTTRGSTLSNQPQHF	TGTGCCAGTACCACTAGGGGATCTACCCTTAGCAATCAGCCCCAGCATTTT
NA	NA	TRBV19	TRBJ2-7	CATLGILFPYEQYF	TGTGCCACGCTTGGAATCCTGTTCCCCTACGAGCAGTACTTC
TRBD2	NA	TRBV5-1	TRBJ2-2	CASSLEGLAVTGELFF	TGCGCCAGCAGCTTGGAGGGACTAGCGGTCACCGGGGAGCTGTTTTTT
TRBD1	NA	TRBV30	TRBJ2-1	CAWSLRGLDEQFF	TGTGCCTGGAGTCTCAGGGGGCTTGATGAGCAGTTCTTC
TRBD2	few	TRBV7-9	TRBJ2-5	CASRVTSGRAGETQYF	TGTGCCAGCAGAGTCACTAGCGGGAGGGCCGGAGAGACCCAGTACTTC
NA	NA	TRBV7-3	TRBJ2-3	CASSQGGTDTQYF	TGTGCCAGCAGTCAAGGAGGCACAGATACGCAGTATTTT
NA	NA	TRBV21-1	TRBJ2-7	CASSIRDRGYEQYF	TGTGCCAGCAGCATCCGGGACAGGGGGTACGAGCAGTACTTC
TRBD1	NA	TRBV7-9	TRBJ1-1	CASSLERGHLGTEAFF	TGTGCCAGCAGCTTAGAGAGGGGGCATTTGGGAACTGAAGCTTTCTTT
NA	NA	TRBV18	TRBJ2-7	CASSNRASYEQYF	TGTGCCAGCTCCAACAGGGCGTCCTACGAGCAGTACTTC
TRBD2	NA	TRBV20-1	TRBJ2-5	CSGGGETQYF	TGCAGTGGGGGGGGAGAGACCCAGTACTTC
NA	once	TRBV7-8	TRBJ2-5	CASSRESGLVETQYF	TGTGCCAGCAGCCGAGAATCGGGGTTAGTGGAGACCCAGTACTTC
TRBD1	NA	TRBV2	TRBJ2-7	CASRPGQGDNYEQYF	TGTGCCAGCAGGCCGGGACAGGGGGACAACTACGAGCAGTACTTC
TRBD1	few	TRBV7-2	TRBJ2-7	CASSPTGGHYEQYF	TGTGCCAGCAGCCCAACAGGGGGCCACTACGAGCAGTACTTC
NA	few	TRBV6-6	TRBJ1-5	CASSLPTGVQPQHF	TGTGCCAGCAGTTTACCGACAGGCGTTCAGCCCCAGCATTTT
TRBD2	NA	TRBV19	TRBJ2-1	CASKAGGRGLAGEQFF	TGTGCCAGTAAAGCCGGGGGAAGGGGACTAGCGGGAGAGCAGTTCTTC
NA	NA	TRBV19	TRBJ1-2	CASSIQGGYGYTF	TGTGCCAGTAGTATACAAGGGGGTTATGGCTACACCTTC
NA	NA	TRBV2	TRBJ2-2	CASSERRASNTGELFF	TGTGCCAGCAGTGAACGGCGGGCCTCGAACACCGGGGAGCTGTTTTTT
NA	NA	TRBV12-3/TRBV12-4	TRBJ2-4	CASSPSRNIQYF	TGTGCCAGCAGCCCTAGCCGGAACATTCAGTACTTC
TRBD1	once	TRBV5-5	TRBJ1-4	CASSQGQGATNEKLFF	TGTGCCAGCAGCCAGGGACAGGGGGCAACTAATGAAAAACTGTTTTTT
TRBD1	NA	TRBV11-3	TRBJ2-7	CASSLSSGQLYEQYF	TGTGCCAGCAGCTTATCTTCGGGACAGCTTTACGAGCAGTACTTC
TRBD2	once	TRBV28	TRBJ2-1	CASSFLAGNEQFF	TGTGCCAGCAGTTTTCTAGCGGGTAATGAGCAGTTCTTC